Given below is one TCR beta chain in context. The T cells that were sequenced for TCR beta were CD8+ and CD4+ cells from blood. The record originates from a study of CD8 T cells in Susac syndrome. Germline V CDR1 and CDR2: MDHEN, SYDVKM. Germline trimming cut 3 bases from V and 4 bases from J; bases unmatched to any gene: 3. The CDR3 length is 13 residues. About 0.5 to 1 ug RNA was reverse transcribed with random hexamers. TCRdb re-analysed the immunoSEQ multiplex PCR reads in MiXCR, keeping a single row per CDR3 protein. The table has a few hundred thousand distinct CDR3 sequences, 90% to 95% seen once; the top ten hold around 0.067%.

This sequence joins TRBV28 and TRBJ2-7, with 7 bases matching TRBD1. Material for sequencing was CD4+ T cells from PBMCs. The origin of this receptor is a human donor with multiple sclerosis. CDR3 coding DNA: TGTGCCAGCAGTTTGGGCAGGGGGTACGAGCAGTACTTC. Its translation is CASSLGRGYEQYF.